This T cell receptor beta chain was sequenced for a study of blood T cell repertoires in COVID-19. The overall study: Donors in the United States, Italy and Spain gave samples during acute or convalescent COVID-19.

The trim removed 4 bases at V and 6 bases at J, leaving 5 bases unmatched. The CDR3 spans 14 residues. Germline CDR1 SGHRS, CDR2 YFSETQ. Measured with immunoSEQ multiplex PCR; TCRdb has only the in-frame clones, and not every one. The sample includes 62,000 or so clones, 80% to 90% seen only once; the top ten take approximately 3.8%. The table lists this clone with a few counts. The sample consisted of PBMCs or T cells enriched from blood (not recorded which). The chain has TRBV5-1 and TRBJ2-2; 8 bases agree with TRBD2. The receptor comes from a woman in her forties with acute COVID-19. CDR3 in DNA: TGCGCCAGCAGCCCGGGGGGGGCGTCCGGGGAGCTGTTTTTT. Translated: CASSPGGASGELFF. The full variable domain, with the rest looked up from reference TRBV5-1 and TRBJ2-2, is KAGVTQTPRYLIKTRGQQVTLSCSPISGHRSVSWYQQTPGQGLQFLFEYFSETQRNKGNFPGRFSGRQFSNSRSEMNVSTLELGDSALYLCASSPGGASGELFFGEGSRLTVL.